The clone carrying this TCR beta chain was observed a handful of times. These data originate in a study of T cells in Graves' hyperthyroidism and ophthalmopathy. The ends were cut back, 0 bases at V and 6 bases at J, with 13 bases in the middle. The CDR3 totals 15 residues. CDR1 SGDLS and CDR2 YYNGEE come from the germline V gene. The TCR beta CDR3 regions underwent amplification using RNA transcripts as the source. The study used the HTBI primer set for a first-round RT-PCR of the TCR CDR3. MiXCR was run by TCRdb on the multiplex PCR reads, yielding one entry per CDR3 protein. The sample shows roughly 740,000 distinct CDR3 sequences, roughly 17% of them seen only once.

Sample: blood. This chain joins TRBV9 and TRBJ2-1, with D maybe TRBD2 (6 bases). The sequence came from a man between 18 and 29 years old with Graves' hyperthyroidism. The CDR3 region has the DNA TGTGCCAGCAGCGTAGCGGGAGTGGGGCGCAATGAGCAGTTCTTC. Translation gives CASSVAGVGRNEQFF.